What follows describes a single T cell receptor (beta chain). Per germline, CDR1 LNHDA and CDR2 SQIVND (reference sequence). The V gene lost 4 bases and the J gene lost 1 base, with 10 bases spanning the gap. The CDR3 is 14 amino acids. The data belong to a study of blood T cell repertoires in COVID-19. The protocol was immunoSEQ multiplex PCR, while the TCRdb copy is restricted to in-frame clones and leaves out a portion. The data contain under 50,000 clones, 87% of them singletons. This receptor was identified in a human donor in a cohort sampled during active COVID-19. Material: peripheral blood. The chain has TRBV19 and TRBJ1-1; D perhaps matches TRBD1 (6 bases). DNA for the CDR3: TGTGCCAGTAGTAGGGGACAACAGAACACTGAAGCTTTCTTT. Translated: CASSRGQQNTEAFF.